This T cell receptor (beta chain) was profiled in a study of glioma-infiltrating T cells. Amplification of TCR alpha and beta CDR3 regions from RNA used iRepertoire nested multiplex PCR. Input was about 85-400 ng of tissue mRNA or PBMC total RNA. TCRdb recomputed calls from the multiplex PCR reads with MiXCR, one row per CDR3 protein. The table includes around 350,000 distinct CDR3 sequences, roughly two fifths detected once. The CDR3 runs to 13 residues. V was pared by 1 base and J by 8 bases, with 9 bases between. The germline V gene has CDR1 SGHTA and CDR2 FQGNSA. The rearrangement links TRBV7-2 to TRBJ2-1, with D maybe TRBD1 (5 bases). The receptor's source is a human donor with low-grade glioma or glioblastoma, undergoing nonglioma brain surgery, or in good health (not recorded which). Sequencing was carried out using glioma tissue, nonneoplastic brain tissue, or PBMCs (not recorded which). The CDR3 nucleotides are TGTGCCAGCAGCTTAGTAAGGGGTCATGAGCAGTTCTTC. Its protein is CASSLVRGHEQFF.